This TCR beta chain was sequenced for a study of shared T cell receptors in the human thymus. V trimming: 0 bases; J trimming: 0 bases; junction bases outside the gene matches: 13. The CDR3 has 19 amino acids. CDR1 and CDR2 from the germline V gene are KGHSY and FQNENV. The protocol was immunoSEQ multiplex PCR, while the TCRdb copy is restricted to in-frame clones and leaves out a portion. The table includes almost 550,000 clones, about 84% detected once. The same specimen was also included in a second study, on human thymus T cells.

The TCR originated in a boy less than two years old with a congenital heart defect. The sequenced sample was thymocytes. The chain has TRBV16 and TRBJ2-7; 8 bases match TRBD2. CDR3 coding DNA: TGTGCCAGCAGCCAATCGATCGGGGGGGGCGAAGAAGGCTCCTACGAGCAGTACTTC. Its translation is CASSQSIGGGEEGSYEQYF.